The present TCR beta chain was sequenced within a study of blood T cell repertoires in COVID-19. Study-wide context: PBMCs, B-cell-depleted T cells, or T cells were the source of the cDNA or gDNA that made up the material.

The CDR3 extends over 17 amino acids. Germline lookup yields CDR1 SGHRS and CDR2 YFSETQ. The V segment lost 0 bases and the J segment 5 bases; nucleotides outside the gene matches: 8. Here immunoSEQ multiplex PCR was the method, and the copy in TCRdb shows in-frame clones only, minus some. The table records over 120,000 clones, around four fifths of them present only once. The chain couples TRBV5-1 to TRBJ2-2, with 9 bases fitting TRBD2. The TCR sequence derives from a human donor in a cohort sampled during active COVID-19. Sequencing was done on a sample of peripheral blood. CDR3 coding DNA: TGCGCCAGCAGCTTGGTCTCTAGCGGGACTTTAACCGGGGAGCTGTTTTTT. Its translation is CASSLVSSGTLTGELFF.